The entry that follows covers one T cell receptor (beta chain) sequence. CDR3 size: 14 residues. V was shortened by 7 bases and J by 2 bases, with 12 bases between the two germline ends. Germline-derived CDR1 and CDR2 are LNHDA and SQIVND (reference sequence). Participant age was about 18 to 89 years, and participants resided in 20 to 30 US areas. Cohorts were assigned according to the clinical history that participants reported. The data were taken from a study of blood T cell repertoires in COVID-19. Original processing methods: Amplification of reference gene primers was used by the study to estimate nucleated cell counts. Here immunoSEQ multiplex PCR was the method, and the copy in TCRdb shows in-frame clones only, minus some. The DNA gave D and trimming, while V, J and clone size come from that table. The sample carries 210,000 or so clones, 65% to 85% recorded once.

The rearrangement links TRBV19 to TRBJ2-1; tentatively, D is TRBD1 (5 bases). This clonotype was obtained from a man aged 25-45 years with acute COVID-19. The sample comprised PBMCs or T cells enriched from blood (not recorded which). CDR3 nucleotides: TGTGCCAGTACCCCGAAGGGGACCTACAATGAGCAGTTCTTC. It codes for CASTPKGTYNEQFF.